The sequence of this T cell receptor beta chain was determined in a study of blood T cell repertoires in COVID-19. Overall study context: Samples taken during acute and convalescent COVID-19 were collected in the United States, Italy and Spain. PBMCs, B-cell-depleted T cells, or T cells were the source of the cDNA or gDNA that made up the material.

CDR3 length: 15 amino acids. V was cut by 3 bases and J by 7 bases, with 16 bases left in between. Germline V gene sequence: CDR1 LNHDA, CDR2 SQIVND (reference sequence). Methods used by the authors: Reference gene primer amplification gave estimated nucleated cell counts. TCRdb's table, derived via immunoSEQ multiplex PCR, lists solely in-frame clones and lacks some. V and J calls and clone size are as listed in that table; D and trimming were resolved from the DNA. The sample includes about 120,000 clones, over 60% seen only once; the top ten take more than 3.5%. The chain employs TRBV19 and TRBJ1-5; the D is unclear. Sequencing was performed on peripheral blood. The source of this sequence is a woman at least 80 years old with acute or convalescent COVID-19. The CDR3 loop is CASSIGESGGQPQHF. In DNA, the CDR3 is TGTGCCAGTAGTATTGGAGAATCAGGAGGCCAGCCCCAGCATTTT.